Described below is a single TCR beta chain sequence and its context. What it binds is not known. The source of the sample is a study of type 1 regulatory T cells. The overall study: T-allo10 is an in vitro-generated, Tr1-enriched CD4 T cell product specific for alloantigen.

The V and J ends lost 8 bases and 1 base, in that order; junction bases with no gene match: 5. This CDR3 has 14 residues. Germline values: CDR1 LNHDA, CDR2 SQIVND (reference sequence). From the reads, TCRdb called clonotypes with MiXCR, one entry per CDR3 protein. The data contain about 62,000 distinct CDR3 sequences, 60% to 80% of them singletons. The sample comprised cultured non-Tr1 T cells, either the whole culture or a sorted T cell fraction (not recorded which). The sequence derives from a human donor in good health. The chain employs TRBV19 and TRBJ1-1; 9 positions match TRBD1. The CDR3, as DNA: TGTGCCAGTTTCTCACAGGGGGCGAACACTGAAGCTTTCTTT. Its translation is CASFSQGANTEAFF.